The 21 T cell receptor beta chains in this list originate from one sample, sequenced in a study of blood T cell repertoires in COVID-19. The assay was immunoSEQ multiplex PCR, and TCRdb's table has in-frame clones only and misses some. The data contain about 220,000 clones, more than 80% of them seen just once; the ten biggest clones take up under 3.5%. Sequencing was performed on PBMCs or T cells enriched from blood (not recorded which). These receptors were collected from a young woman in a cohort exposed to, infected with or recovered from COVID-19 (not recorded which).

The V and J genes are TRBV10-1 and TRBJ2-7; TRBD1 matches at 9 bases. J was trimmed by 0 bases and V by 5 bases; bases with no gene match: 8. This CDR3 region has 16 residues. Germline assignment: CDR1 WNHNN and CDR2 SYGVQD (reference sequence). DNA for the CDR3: TGCGCCAGCAGTCCTCTCGGGACAGGGAACTCCTACGAGCAGTACTTC. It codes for CASSPLGTGNSYEQYF.

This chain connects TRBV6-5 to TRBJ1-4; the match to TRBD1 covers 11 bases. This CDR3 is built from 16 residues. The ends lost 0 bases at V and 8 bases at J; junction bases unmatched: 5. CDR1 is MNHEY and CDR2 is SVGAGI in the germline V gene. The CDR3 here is CASSYSIGTGGEKLFF. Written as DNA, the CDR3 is TGTGCCAGCAGTTACTCGATTGGGACAGGGGGGGAAAAACTGTTTTTT.

The CDR3 sequence is CASTGTRSTDTQYF. DNA of the CDR3: TGTGCCAGCACCGGGACTAGAAGTACGGATACGCAGTATTTT. V and J are TRBV11-3 and TRBJ2-3; TRBD2 aligns across 8 bases. The CDR3 loop spans 14 amino acids. V lost 7 bases, J lost 6 bases, and 9 bases stayed unmatched. Germline CDR1 and CDR2: SGHNT and YENEEA.

The chain's CDR3 is CASSELGLAGGGELFF. The CDR3 region has the DNA TGCGCCAGCAGTGAATTGGGCCTAGCGGGAGGCGGGGAGCTGTTTTTT. The V gene is TRBV10-2, the J gene TRBJ2-2; TRBD2 matches 11 bases. Germline V lookup: CDR1 WSHSY, CDR2 SAAADI. There are 16 residues in the CDR3. V lost 3 bases and J lost 7; bases outside the gene matches: 7.

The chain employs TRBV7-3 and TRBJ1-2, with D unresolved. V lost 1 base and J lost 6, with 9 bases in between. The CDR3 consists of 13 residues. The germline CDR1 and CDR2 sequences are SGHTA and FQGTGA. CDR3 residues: CASSLNAGNGYTF. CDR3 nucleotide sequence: TGTGCCAGCAGCTTAAACGCCGGGAATGGCTACACCTTC.

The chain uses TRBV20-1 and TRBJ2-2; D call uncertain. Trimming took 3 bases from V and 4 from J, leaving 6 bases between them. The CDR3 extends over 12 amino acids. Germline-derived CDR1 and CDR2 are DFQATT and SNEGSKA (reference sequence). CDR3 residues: CSASSSTGELFF. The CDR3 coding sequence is TGCAGTGCTAGTTCTTCCACCGGGGAGCTGTTTTTT.

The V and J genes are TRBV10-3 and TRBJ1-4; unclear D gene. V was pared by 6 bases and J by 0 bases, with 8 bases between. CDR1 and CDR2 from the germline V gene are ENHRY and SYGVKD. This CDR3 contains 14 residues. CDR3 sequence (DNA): TGTGCCATCAGCCGGTCCTCAACTAATGAAAAACTGTTTTTT. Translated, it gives CAISRSSTNEKLFF.

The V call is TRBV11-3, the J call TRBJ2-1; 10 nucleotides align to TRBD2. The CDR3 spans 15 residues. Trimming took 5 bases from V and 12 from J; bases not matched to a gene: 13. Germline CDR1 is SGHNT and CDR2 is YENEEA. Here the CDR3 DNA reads TGTGCCAGCAGCAGGACTAGCGGCCCCACTAGGGGGCAGTTCTTC. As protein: CASSRTSGPTRGQFF.

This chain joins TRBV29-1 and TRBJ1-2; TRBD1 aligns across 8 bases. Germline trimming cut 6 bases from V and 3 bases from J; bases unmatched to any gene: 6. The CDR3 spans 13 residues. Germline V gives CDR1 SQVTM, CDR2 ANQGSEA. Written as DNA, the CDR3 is TGCAGCGTCCGAGGACAGGGATACTATGGCTACACCTTC. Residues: CSVRGQGYYGYTF.

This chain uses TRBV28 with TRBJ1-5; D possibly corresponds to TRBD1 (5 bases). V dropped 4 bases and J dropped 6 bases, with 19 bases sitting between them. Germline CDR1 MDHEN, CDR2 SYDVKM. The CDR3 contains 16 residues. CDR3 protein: CASSWRGSVGPQPQHF. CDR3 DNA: TGTGCCAGCAGTTGGCGGGGCAGCGTGGGCCCTCAGCCCCAGCATTTT.

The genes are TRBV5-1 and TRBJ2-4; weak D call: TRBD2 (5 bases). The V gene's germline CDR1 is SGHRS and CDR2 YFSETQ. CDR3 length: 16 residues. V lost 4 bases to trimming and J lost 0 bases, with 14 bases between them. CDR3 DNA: TGCGCCAGCAGCGTTGGGGAGACGAAAGCCAAAAACATTCAGTACTTC. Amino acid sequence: CASSVGETKAKNIQYF.

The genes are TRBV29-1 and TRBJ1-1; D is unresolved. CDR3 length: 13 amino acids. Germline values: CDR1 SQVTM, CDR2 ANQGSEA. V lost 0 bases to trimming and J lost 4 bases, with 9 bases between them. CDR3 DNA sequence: TGCAGCGTTGAAGAAACCTCGGGCACTGAAGCTTTCTTT. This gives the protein CSVEETSGTEAFF. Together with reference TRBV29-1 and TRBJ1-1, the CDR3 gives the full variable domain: SAVISQKPSRDICQRGTSLTIQCQVDSQVTMMFWYRQQPGQSLTLIATANQGSEATYESGFVIDKFPISRPNLTFSTLTVSNMSPEDSSIYLCSVEETSGTEAFFGQGTRLTVV.

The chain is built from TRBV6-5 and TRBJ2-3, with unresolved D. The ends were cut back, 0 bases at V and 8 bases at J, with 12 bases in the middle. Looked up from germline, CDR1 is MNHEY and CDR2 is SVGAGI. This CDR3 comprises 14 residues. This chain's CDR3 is CASSYSGVGVTQYF. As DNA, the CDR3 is TGTGCCAGCAGTTACTCGGGTGTTGGAGTTACGCAGTATTTT.

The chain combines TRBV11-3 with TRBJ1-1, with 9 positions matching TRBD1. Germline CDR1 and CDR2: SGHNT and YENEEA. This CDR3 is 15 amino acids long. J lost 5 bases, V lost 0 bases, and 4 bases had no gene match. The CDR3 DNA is TGTGCCAGCAGCTTAGAGGGACAGGGTTGGACTGAAGCTTTCTTT. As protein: CASSLEGQGWTEAFF.

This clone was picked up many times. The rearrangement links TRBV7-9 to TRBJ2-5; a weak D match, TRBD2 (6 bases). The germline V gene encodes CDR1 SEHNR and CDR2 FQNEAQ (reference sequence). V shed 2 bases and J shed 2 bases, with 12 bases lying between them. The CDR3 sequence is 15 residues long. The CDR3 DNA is TGTGCCAGCAGCTTAAATTCCGGAGGGCAAGAGACCCAGTACTTC. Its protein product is CASSLNSGGQETQYF. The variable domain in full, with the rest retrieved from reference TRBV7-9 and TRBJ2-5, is DTGVSQNPRHKITKRGQNVTFRCDPISEHNRLYWYRQTLGQGPEFLTYFQNEAQLEKSRLLSDRFSAERPKGSFSTLEIQRTEQGDSAMYLCASSLNSGGQETQYFGPGTRLLVL.

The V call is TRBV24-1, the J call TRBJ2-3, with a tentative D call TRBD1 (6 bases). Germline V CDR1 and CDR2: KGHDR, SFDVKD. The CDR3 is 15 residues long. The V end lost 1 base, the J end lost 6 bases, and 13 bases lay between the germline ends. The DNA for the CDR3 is TGTGCCACCAGTGATTTTACAGGGAGTCCTGATACGCAGTATTTT. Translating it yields CATSDFTGSPDTQYF.

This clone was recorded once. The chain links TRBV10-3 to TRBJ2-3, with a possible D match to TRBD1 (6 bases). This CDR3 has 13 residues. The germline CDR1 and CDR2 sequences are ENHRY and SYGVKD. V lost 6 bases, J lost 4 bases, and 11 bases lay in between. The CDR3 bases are TGTGCCATCAGGAACAGGGATGCAGATACGCAGTATTTT. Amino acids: CAIRNRDADTQYF.

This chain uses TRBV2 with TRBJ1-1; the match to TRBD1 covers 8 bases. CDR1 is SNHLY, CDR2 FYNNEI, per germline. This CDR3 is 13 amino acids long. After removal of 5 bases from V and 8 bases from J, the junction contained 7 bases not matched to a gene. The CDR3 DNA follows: TGTGCCAGCAGTACCGGACAGGGCAAGGAAGCTTTCTTT. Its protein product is CASSTGQGKEAFF.

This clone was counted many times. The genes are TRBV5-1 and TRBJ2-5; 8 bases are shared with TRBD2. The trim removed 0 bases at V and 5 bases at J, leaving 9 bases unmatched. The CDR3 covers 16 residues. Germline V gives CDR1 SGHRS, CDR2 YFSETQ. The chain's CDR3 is CASSLGLGLVGETQYF. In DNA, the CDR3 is TGCGCCAGCAGCTTGGGTTTGGGACTAGTGGGCGAGACCCAGTACTTC.

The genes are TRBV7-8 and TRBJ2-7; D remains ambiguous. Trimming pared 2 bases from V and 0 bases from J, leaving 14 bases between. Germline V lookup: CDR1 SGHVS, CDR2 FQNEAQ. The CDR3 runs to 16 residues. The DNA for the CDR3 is TGTGCCAGCAGCTTAATTCTCTCCACGAGCTCCTACGAGCAGTACTTC. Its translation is CASSLILSTSSYEQYF.

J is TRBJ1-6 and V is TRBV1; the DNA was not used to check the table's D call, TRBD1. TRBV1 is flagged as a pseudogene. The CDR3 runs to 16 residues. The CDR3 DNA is TGCACCAGCAGCCAAGACCAGACAGGGGTTAATTCACCCCTCCACTTT. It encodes CTSSQDQTGVNSPLHF.